The clone carrying this TCR beta chain was recorded only once. V lost 10 bases, J lost 9 bases, and 16 bases lay in between. From germline, CDR1 is ENHRY and CDR2 SYGVKD. The CDR3 has 13 residues. This sample is drawn from a study of blood T cell repertoires in COVID-19. Study summary: Donors in the United States, Italy and Spain gave samples during acute or convalescent COVID-19.

As originally analysed: Quantification of nucleated cells was approximated via reference gene primer amplification. Assay: immunoSEQ multiplex PCR; the TCRdb copy retains only in-frame clones and omits some. The V and J calls and clone size come from that table; D and trimming were worked out from the DNA. The sample has more than 150,000 clones; roughly 85% are singletons. This chain connects TRBV10-3 to TRBJ1-6, with a tentative D call TRBD1 (5 bases). The sequenced sample consisted of peripheral blood. The TCR was taken from a man aged 55 to 70 with acute or convalescent COVID-19. CDR3 nucleotide sequence: TGTGCCACCTGCGGCGGGGCAGGTTCACCCCTCCACTTT. Amino acids: CATCGGAGSPLHF.